The rows below give T cell receptor beta chains drawn from one sample of a study of monozygotic twins with inflammatory bowel disease. TCRdb reprocessed the 5' RACE reads; each CDR3 protein has one entry and no DNA is given. The listing contains approximately 150,000 distinct CDR3 sequences. The specimen sequenced was blood. Source of these receptors: a human donor with ulcerative colitis or Crohn's disease, or a healthy co-twin of an affected twin (not recorded which). CDR3s include the opening cysteine and the closing phenylalanine or tryptophan.

v_gene: TRBV5-1
j_gene: TRBJ1-2
CDR3aa: CASRPTGDYGYTF

v_gene: TRBV5-5
j_gene: TRBJ2-7
CDR3aa: CASSLGQGGHEQYF

v_gene: TRBV29-1
j_gene: TRBJ2-1
CDR3aa: CSVDDKDTYNEQFF

v_gene: TRBV5-1
j_gene: TRBJ2-1
CDR3aa: CASSARAGVHEQFF

v_gene: TRBV5-5
j_gene: TRBJ1-2
CDR3aa: CASSYGPPAGQAYGYTF

v_gene: TRBV19
j_gene: TRBJ2-7
CDR3aa: CASRPGQESYEQYF

v_gene: TRBV27
j_gene: TRBJ1-5
CDR3aa: CASRRQGPKALSNQPQHF

v_gene: TRBV7-7
j_gene: TRBJ2-6
CDR3aa: CASSATQSSGANVLTF

v_gene: TRBV9
j_gene: TRBJ2-3
CDR3aa: CASSIEVFRDTQYF

v_gene: TRBV7-2
j_gene: TRBJ1-2
CDR3aa: CASSLEDRVYGYTF

v_gene: TRBV7-9
j_gene: TRBJ1-2
CDR3aa: CASSYPDRGSGYTF

v_gene: TRBV4-3
j_gene: TRBJ2-7
CDR3aa: CASSQDKSSSFSEQYF

v_gene: TRBV5-1
j_gene: TRBJ2-7
CDR3aa: CASSSLGPYEQYF